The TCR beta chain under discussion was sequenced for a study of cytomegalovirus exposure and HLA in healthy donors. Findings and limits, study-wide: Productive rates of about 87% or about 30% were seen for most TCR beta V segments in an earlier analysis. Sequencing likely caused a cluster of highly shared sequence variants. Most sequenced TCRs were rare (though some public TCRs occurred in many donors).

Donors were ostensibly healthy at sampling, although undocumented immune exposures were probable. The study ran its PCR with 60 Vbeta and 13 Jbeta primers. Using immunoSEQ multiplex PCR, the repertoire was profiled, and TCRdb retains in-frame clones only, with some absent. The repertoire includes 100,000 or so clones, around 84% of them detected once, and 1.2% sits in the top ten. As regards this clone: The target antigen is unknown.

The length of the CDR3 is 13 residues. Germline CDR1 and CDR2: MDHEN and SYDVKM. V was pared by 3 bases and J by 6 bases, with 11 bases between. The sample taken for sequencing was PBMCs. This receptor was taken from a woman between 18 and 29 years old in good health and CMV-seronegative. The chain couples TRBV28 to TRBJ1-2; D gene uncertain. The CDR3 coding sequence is TGTGCCAGCAGTTTCCCACAGTACCATGGCTACACCTTC. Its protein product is CASSFPQYHGYTF.